This record concerns one T cell receptor beta chain sequence. The data derive from a study of cytomegalovirus exposure and HLA in healthy donors. Use of 60 Vbeta and 13 Jbeta primers characterized the PCR. Assay used: immunoSEQ multiplex PCR; TCRdb lists only in-frame clones, some missing. The table shows fewer than 300,000 clones, with 80% occurring only once. Germline lookup yields CDR1 SEHNR and CDR2 FQNEAQ (reference sequence). Trimming took off 10 bases at V and 0 bases at J, with 16 bases between the two ends. There are 14 residues in the CDR3. The genes are TRBV7-9 and TRBJ2-7; the D gene is possibly TRBD2 (7 bases). The sample comprised PBMCs. The sequence derives from a girl aged 2-9 years in good health and CMV-seronegative. The CDR3 DNA sequence: TGTGCCACAGACGGAGGGGGGGCCTCCTACGAGCAGTACTTC. This codes for CATDGGGASYEQYF.